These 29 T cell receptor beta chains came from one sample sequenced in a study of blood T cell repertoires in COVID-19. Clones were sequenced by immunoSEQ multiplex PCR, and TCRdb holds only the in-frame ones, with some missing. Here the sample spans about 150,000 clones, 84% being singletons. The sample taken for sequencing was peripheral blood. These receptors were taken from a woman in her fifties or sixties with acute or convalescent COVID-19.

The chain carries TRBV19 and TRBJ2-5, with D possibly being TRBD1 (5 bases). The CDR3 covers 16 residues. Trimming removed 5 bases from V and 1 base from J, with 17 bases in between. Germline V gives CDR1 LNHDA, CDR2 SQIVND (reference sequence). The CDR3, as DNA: TGTGCCAGTAGTCCCACGTGGGGCAGTATCCAAGAGACCCAGTACTTC. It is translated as CASSPTWGSIQETQYF.

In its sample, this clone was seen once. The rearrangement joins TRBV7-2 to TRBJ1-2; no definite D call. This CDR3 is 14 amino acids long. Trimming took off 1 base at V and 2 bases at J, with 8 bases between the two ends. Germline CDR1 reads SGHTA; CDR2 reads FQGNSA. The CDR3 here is CASSLVAGNYGYTF. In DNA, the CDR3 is TGTGCCAGCAGCTTAGTTGCCGGGAACTATGGCTACACCTTC.

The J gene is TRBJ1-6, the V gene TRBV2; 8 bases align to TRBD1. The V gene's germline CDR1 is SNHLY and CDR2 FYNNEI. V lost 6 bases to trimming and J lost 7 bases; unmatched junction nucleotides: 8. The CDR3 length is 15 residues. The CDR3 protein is CASSSDRGMNSPLHF. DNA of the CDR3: TGTGCCAGCAGCTCAGACAGGGGAATGAATTCACCCCTCCACTTT.

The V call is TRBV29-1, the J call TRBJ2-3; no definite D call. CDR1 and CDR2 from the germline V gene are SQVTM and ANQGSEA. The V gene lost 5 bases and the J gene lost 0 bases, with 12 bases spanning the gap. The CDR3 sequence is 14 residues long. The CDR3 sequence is CSVLEIASTDTQYF. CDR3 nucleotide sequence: TGCAGCGTTTTGGAGATTGCTAGCACAGATACGCAGTATTTT.

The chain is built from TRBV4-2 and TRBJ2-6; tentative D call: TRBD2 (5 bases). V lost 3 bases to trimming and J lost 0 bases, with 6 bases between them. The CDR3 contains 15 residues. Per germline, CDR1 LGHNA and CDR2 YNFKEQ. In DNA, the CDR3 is TGTGCCAGCAGCCAGCTAGCCTCTGGGGCCAACGTCCTGACTTTC. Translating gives CASSQLASGANVLTF.

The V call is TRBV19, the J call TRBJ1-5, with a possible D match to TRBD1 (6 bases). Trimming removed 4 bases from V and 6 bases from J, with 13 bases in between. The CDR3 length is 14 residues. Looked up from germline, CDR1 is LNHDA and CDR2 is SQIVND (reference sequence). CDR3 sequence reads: CASSTTGLAQPQHF. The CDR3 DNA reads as TGTGCCAGTAGTACTACAGGGTTGGCTCAGCCCCAGCATTTT.

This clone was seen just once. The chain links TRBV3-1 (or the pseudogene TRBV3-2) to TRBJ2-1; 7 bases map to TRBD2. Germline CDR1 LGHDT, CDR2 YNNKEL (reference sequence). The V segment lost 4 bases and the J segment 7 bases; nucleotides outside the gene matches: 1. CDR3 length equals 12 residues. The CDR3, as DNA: TGTGCCAGCAGCCGGCGGGGGAATGAGCAGTTCTTC. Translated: CASSRRGNEQFF.

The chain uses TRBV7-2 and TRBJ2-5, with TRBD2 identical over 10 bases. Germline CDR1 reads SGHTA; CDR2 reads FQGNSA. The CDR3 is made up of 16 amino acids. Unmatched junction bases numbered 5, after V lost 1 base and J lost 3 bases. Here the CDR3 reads CASSLVSLAGEETQYF. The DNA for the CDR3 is TGTGCCAGCAGCTTAGTCAGCCTAGCGGGGGAAGAGACCCAGTACTTC.

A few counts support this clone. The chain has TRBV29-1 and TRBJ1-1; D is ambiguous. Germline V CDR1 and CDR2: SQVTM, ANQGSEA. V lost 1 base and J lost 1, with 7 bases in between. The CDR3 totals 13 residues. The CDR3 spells CSVEVTANTEAFF. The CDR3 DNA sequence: TGCAGCGTTGAAGTAACAGCGAACACTGAAGCTTTCTTT.

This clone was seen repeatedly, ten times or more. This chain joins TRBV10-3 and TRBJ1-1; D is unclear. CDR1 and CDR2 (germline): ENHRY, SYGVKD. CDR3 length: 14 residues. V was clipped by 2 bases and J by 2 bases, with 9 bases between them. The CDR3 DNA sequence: TGTGCCATCAGTGAGATTACGGTTAACACTGAAGCTTTCTTT. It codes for CAISEITVNTEAFF.

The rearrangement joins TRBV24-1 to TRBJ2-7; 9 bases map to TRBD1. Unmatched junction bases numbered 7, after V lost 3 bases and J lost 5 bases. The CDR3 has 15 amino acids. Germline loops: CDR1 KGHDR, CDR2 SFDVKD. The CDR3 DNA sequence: TGTGCCACCAGTGATGGACAGGGGAGTTGGAACGAGCAGTACTTC. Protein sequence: CATSDGQGSWNEQYF.

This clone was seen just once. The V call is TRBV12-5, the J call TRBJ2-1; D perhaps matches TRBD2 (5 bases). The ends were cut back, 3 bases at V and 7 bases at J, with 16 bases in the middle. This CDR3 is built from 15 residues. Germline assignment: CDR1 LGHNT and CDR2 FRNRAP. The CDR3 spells CASGLDPGIANEQFF. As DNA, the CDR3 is TGTGCTAGTGGTTTAGACCCCGGGATCGCGAATGAGCAGTTCTTC.

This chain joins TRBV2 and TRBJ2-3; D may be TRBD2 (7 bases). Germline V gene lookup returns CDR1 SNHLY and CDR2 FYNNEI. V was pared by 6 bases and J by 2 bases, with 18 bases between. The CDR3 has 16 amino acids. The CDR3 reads CASRLGGGGYTDTQYF. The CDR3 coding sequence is TGTGCCAGCAGACTGGGGGGAGGGGGATACACAGATACGCAGTATTTT.

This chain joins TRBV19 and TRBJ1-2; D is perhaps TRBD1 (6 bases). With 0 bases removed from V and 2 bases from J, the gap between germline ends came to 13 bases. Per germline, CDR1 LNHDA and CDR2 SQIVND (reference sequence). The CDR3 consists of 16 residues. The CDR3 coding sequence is TGTGCCAGTAGTATAGATCACGGGACAAAGAACTATGGCTACACCTTC. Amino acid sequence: CASSIDHGTKNYGYTF.

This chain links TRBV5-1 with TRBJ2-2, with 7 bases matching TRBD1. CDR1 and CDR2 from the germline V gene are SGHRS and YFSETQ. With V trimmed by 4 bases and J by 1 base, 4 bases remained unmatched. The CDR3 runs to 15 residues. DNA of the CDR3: TGCGCCAGCAGCGTCGGGACAGAGAACACCGGGGAGCTGTTTTTT. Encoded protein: CASSVGTENTGELFF.

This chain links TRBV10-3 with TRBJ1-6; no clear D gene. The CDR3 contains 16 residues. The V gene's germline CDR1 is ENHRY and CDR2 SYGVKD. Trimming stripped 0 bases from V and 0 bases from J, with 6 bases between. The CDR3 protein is CAISESSHSYNSPLHF. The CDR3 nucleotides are TGTGCCATCAGTGAGTCTAGTCACTCCTATAATTCACCCCTCCACTTT.

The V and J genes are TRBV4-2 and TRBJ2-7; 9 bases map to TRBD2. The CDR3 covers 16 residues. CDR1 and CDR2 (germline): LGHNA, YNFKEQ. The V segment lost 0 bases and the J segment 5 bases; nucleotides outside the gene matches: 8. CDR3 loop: CASSQDPLAGTHEQYF. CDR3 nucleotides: TGTGCCAGCAGCCAAGACCCCCTAGCGGGGACCCACGAGCAGTACTTC.

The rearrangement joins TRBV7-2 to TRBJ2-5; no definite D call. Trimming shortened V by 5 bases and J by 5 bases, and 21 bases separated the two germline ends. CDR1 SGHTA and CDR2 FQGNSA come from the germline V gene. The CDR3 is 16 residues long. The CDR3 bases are TGTGCCAGCAGCCCTCAACAGAGAATTCTGGCTGAGACCCAGTACTTC. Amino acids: CASSPQQRILAETQYF.

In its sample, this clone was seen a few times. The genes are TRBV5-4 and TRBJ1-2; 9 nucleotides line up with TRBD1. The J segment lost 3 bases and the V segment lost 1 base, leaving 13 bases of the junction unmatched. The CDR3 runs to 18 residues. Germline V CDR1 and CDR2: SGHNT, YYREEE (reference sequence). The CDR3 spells CASSLPNPGQGNYYGYTF. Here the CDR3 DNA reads TGTGCCAGCAGCTTGCCCAACCCGGGACAGGGCAATTACTATGGCTACACCTTC.

The CDR3 is CSARTREELFF. CDR3 DNA sequence: TGCAGTGCTAGAACGAGGGAGGAACTGTTTTTT. This chain joins TRBV20-1 and TRBJ1-4, with unresolved D. The CDR3 extends over 11 amino acids. CDR1 is DFQATT, CDR2 SNEGSKA, per germline (reference sequence). V dropped 2 bases and J dropped 12 bases, with 10 bases sitting between them.

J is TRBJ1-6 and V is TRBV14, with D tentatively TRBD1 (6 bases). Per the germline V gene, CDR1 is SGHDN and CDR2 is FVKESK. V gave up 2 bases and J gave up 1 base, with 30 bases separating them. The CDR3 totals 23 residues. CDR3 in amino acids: CASSQKVKTGPQLLGSYNSPLHF. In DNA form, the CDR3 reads TGTGCCAGCAGCCAAAAGGTAAAGACAGGCCCTCAGCTCCTAGGTTCCTATAATTCACCCCTCCACTTT.

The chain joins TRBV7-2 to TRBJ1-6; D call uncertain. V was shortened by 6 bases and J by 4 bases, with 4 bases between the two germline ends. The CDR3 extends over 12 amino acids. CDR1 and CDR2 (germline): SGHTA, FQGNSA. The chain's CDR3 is CASSQYNSPLHF. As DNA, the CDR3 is TGTGCCAGCAGTCAATATAATTCACCCCTCCACTTT.

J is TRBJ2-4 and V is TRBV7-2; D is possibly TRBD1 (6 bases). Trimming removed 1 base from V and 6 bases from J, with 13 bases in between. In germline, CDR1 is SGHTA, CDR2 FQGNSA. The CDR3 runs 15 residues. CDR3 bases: TGTGCCAGCAGCTTAGTTGGGGGCACGGGAAACATTCAGTACTTC. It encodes CASSLVGGTGNIQYF.

The DNA for the CDR3 is TGTGCCAGCAGCCAAGGCCAGGGACAAGAGCAGTACTTC. Its translation: CASSQGQGQEQYF. The chain links TRBV3-1 (or the pseudogene TRBV3-2) to TRBJ2-7, with TRBD1 as a possible D gene (6 bases). CDR1 LGHDT and CDR2 YNNKEL come from the germline V gene (reference sequence). V shed 1 base and J shed 7 bases, with 11 bases lying between them. The CDR3 totals 13 residues.

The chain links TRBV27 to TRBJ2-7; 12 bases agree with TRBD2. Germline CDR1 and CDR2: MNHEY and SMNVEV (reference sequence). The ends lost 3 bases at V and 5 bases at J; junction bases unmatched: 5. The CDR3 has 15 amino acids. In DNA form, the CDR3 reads TGTGCCAGCAGTTTGTGGACTAGCGGGAACAACGAGCAGTACTTC. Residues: CASSLWTSGNNEQYF.

The CDR3 coding sequence is TGCGCCAGCAGCTTGGAGGGGGACGGGACTGAAGCTTTCTTT. Protein sequence: CASSLEGDGTEAFF. This rearrangement joins TRBV5-1 to TRBJ1-1; possible D gene TRBD1, 6 bases. Germline CDR1 and CDR2: SGHRS and YFSETQ. The CDR3 is 14 residues long. V was clipped by 0 bases and J by 5 bases, with 11 bases between them.

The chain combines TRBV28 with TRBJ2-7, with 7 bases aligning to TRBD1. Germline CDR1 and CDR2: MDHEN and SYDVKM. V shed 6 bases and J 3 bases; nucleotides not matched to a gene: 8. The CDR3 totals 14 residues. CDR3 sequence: CASRSDRLIYEQYF. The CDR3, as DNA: TGTGCCAGCAGGTCGGACAGGCTAATCTACGAGCAGTACTTC.

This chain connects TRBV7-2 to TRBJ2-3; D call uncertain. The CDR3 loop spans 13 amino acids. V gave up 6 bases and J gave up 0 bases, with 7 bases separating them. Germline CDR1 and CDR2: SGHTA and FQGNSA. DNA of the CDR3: TGTGCCAGCAGTTATCCTAGCACAGATACGCAGTATTTT. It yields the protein CASSYPSTDTQYF.

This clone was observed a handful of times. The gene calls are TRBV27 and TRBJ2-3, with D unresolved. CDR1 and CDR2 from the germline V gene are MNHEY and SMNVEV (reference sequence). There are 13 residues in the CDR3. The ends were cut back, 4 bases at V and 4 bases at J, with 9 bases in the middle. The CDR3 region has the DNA TGTGCCAGCAGTTCCCTATCTTCAGATACGCAGTATTTT. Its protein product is CASSSLSSDTQYF.